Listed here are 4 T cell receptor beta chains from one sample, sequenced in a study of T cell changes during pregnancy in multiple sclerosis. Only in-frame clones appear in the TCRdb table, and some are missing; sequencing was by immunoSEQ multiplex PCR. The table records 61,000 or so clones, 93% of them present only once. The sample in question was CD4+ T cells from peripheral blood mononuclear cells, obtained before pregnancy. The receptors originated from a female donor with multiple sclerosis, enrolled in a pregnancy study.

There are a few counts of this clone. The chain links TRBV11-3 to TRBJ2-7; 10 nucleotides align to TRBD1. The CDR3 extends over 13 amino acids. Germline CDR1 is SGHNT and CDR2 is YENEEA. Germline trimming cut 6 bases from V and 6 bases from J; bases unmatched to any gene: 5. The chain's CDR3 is CASSFRQGAEQYF. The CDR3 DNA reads TGTGCCAGCAGTTTCCGACAGGGGGCCGAGCAGTACTTC.

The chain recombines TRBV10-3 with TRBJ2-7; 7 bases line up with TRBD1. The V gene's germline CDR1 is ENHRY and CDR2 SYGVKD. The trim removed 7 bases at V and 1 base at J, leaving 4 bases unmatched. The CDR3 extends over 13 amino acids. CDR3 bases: TGTGCCATCACTCGGGACAGTTCCTACGAGCAGTACTTC. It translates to CAITRDSSYEQYF.

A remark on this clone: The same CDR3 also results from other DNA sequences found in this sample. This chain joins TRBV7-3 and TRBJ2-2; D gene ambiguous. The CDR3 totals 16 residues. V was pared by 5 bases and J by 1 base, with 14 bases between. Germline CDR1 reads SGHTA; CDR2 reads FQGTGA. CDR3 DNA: TGTGCCAGCAGCCCGGCCAGAGGCGGGAACACCGGGGAGCTGTTTTTT. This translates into CASSPARGGNTGELFF.

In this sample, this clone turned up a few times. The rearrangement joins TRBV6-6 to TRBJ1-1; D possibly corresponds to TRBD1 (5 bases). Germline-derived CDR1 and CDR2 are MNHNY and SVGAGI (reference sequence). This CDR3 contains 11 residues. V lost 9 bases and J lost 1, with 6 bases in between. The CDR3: CASQGNTEAFF. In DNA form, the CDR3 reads TGTGCCAGTCAGGGGAACACTGAAGCTTTCTTT.